A single sample is the source of the 29 T cell receptor beta chains below, sequenced in a study of T-cell reconstitution after alpha-beta-depleted transplantation in children. Preparation of the TCRbeta library was carried out with unique molecular identifiers. TCRdb redid the calling of the PCR reads with MiXCR, one entry per CDR3 protein. The sample has about 300,000 distinct CDR3 sequences; about a tenth are singletons. This specimen was PBMCs, taken before TCRalphabeta/CD19-depleted stem cell transplant. These receptors all stem from a boy younger than two with acute myeloid leukemia, due to receive a stem cell transplant.

This clonotype occurred many times. V is TRBV7-2 and J is TRBJ1-1, with no clear D. From germline, CDR1 is SGHTA and CDR2 FQGNSA. V lost 7 bases and J 0 bases, leaving 15 bases between the germline ends. CDR3 length: 15 residues. This CDR3 is CASKDSALLNTEAFF. CDR3 coding DNA: TGTGCCAGCAAGGACTCGGCACTCCTGAACACTGAAGCTTTCTTT.

The chain couples TRBV7-3 to TRBJ1-5; D is unresolved. This CDR3 is built from 19 residues. The V end lost 1 base, the J end lost 5 bases, and 24 bases lay between the germline ends. The germline V gene encodes CDR1 SGHTA and CDR2 FQGTGA. The CDR3 sequence: CASSLSFRYYQSVDQPQHF. DNA of the CDR3: TGTGCCAGCAGCTTAAGTTTTCGGTATTACCAGTCTGTTGATCAGCCCCAGCATTTT.

This clonotype was picked up many times. The chain uses TRBV6-2 or TRBV6-3 and TRBJ2-6; D gene ambiguous. The CDR3 is 14 amino acids. V was trimmed by 4 bases and J by 4 bases, leaving 8 bases between them. Germline CDR1 reads MNHEY; CDR2 reads SVGEGT. CDR3 bases: TGTGCCAGCAGTTTCGTGGAGGGGGCCAACGTCCTGACTTTC. Translation: CASSFVEGANVLTF.

This clonotype was detected many times. The chain joins TRBV12-3 or TRBV12-4 to TRBJ2-5; D perhaps matches TRBD1 (5 bases). The CDR3 length is 15 residues. Trimming took 6 bases from V and 2 from J, leaving 16 bases between them. The CDR3 loop is CASSPHPGPQETQYF. CDR3 DNA: TGTGCCAGCAGCCCACATCCAGGGCCACAAGAGACCCAGTACTTC.

This clonotype appeared a few times. This chain links TRBV7-3 with TRBJ2-5; TRBD1 matches at 8 bases. Trimming removed 5 bases from V and 4 bases from J; junction bases left unmatched: 9. The CDR3 length is 15 residues. Germline CDR1 and CDR2: SGHTA and FQGTGA. DNA for the CDR3: TGTGCCAGCAGCCCACGGACAGGGAAGGGAGAGACCCAGTACTTC. It translates to CASSPRTGKGETQYF.

This clonotype was seen repeatedly, ten times or more. The gene calls are TRBV29-1 and TRBJ2-4, with a weak D call TRBD2 (5 bases). The CDR3 runs 14 residues. V was shortened by 7 bases and J by 0 bases, with 13 bases between the two germline ends. Germline-derived CDR1 and CDR2 are SQVTM and ANQGSEA. In nucleotides, the CDR3 is TGCAGCGCTGGACTGGGTTTAGCCAAAAACATTCAGTACTTC. The encoded protein is CSAGLGLAKNIQYF. Drawing the rest from reference TRBV29-1 and TRBJ2-4, the complete variable domain is SAVISQKPSRDICQRGTSLTIQCQVDSQVTMMFWYRQQPGQSLTLIATANQGSEATYESGFVIDKFPISRPNLTFSTLTVSNMSPEDSSIYLCSAGLGLAKNIQYFGAGTRLSVL.

This chain joins TRBV12-3 or TRBV12-4 and TRBJ2-6, with D unresolved. This CDR3 is 14 amino acids long. Trimming took 6 bases from V and 5 from J, leaving 11 bases between them. CDR3: CASRYSARANVLTF. The CDR3 DNA sequence: TGTGCCAGCAGATACAGTGCAAGGGCCAACGTCCTGACTTTC.

This clonotype was recorded at least ten times. For the CDR3, the DNA is TGCAGCGTTGCCCAGGGGCGGAGTGGCTACACCTTC. This codes for CSVAQGRSGYTF. This chain joins TRBV29-1 and TRBJ1-2; tentative D call: TRBD1 (6 bases). This CDR3 spans 12 amino acids. Germline-derived CDR1 and CDR2 are SQVTM and ANQGSEA. Trimming removed 4 bases at V and 7 bases at J, with 13 bases between.

CDR3 in DNA: TGTGCCAGCAGCCCCCAGCGGGGGGGCCAGGGCGGGGAGCTGTTTTTT. Translated: CASSPQRGGQGGELFF. V gene TRBV6-2 or TRBV6-3 combines with J gene TRBJ2-2; 10 nucleotides align to TRBD2. The CDR3 is 16 residues long. J was trimmed by 7 bases and V by 6 bases; bases with no gene match: 11. CDR1 is MNHEY and CDR2 is SVGEGT in the germline V gene.

The chain uses TRBV20-1 and TRBJ1-2; D possibly corresponds to TRBD1 (6 bases). V was cut by 4 bases and J by 2 bases, with 26 bases left in between. The CDR3 runs to 18 residues. CDR1 is DFQATT and CDR2 is SNEGSKA in the germline V gene (reference sequence). The CDR3 is CSAIIPGGQKKQNYGYTF. The CDR3, as DNA: TGCAGTGCTATTATCCCGGGGGGCCAAAAGAAACAAAACTATGGCTACACCTTC.

Many counts were recorded for this clonotype. The chain combines TRBV18 with TRBJ2-3; D perhaps matches TRBD1 (6 bases). V dropped 2 bases and J dropped 7 bases, with 7 bases sitting between them. CDR3 length: 12 amino acids. In germline, CDR1 is KGHSH, CDR2 LQKENI. DNA for the CDR3: TGTGCCAGCTCACCATGGGACAATACGCAGTATTTT. It codes for CASSPWDNTQYF.

This clonotype was picked up many times. J is TRBJ2-1 and V is TRBV7-2; 9 bases fit TRBD2. V lost 1 base and J lost 4; bases outside the gene matches: 5. The CDR3 contains 16 residues. Germline CDR1 reads SGHTA; CDR2 reads FQGNSA. CDR3 coding DNA: TGTGCCAGCAGCTTAGGTTTAGGACTAGCGTACAATGAGCAGTTCTTC. The encoded protein is CASSLGLGLAYNEQFF. The full variable domain, its missing parts supplied by reference TRBV7-2 and TRBJ2-1, is GAGVSQSPSNKVTEKGKDVELRCDPISGHTALYWYRQSLGQGLEFLIYFQGNSAPDKSGLPSDRFSAERTGGSVSTLTIQRTQQEDSAVYLCASSLGLGLAYNEQFFGPGTRLTVL.

The table lists this clonotype with many counts. This rearrangement joins TRBV6-5 to TRBJ2-7; TRBD1 matches at 9 bases. The CDR3 runs to 15 residues. Germline V lookup: CDR1 MNHEY, CDR2 SVGAGI. V gave up 2 bases and J gave up 7 bases; unmatched junction bases: 9. The chain's CDR3 is CASSYANRGRREQYF. CDR3 nucleotide sequence: TGTGCCAGCAGTTACGCTAACAGGGGGCGGAGGGAGCAGTACTTC.

This clonotype was picked up many times. This chain's CDR3 is CASSLVIRSGVLAKNIQYF. The CDR3 bases are TGTGCCAGCAGCTTAGTAATCAGGTCGGGGGTTCTAGCCAAAAACATTCAGTACTTC. This rearrangement joins TRBV7-4 to TRBJ2-4; TRBD2 might be the D (6 bases). V was cut by 1 base and J by 0 bases, with 19 bases left in between. CDR3 length equals 19 residues. CDR1 and CDR2 (germline): SGHVT, SQSDAQ.

Comments on this clonotype: A much larger clone lies a single base off, so this may be a read error. The chain has TRBV7-3 and TRBJ2-1; no clear D gene. Germline CDR1 and CDR2: SGHTA and FQGTGA. The CDR3 runs to 15 residues. The CDR3 nucleotides read TGTGCCAGCAGCTCAACCCCTTTCTCCTACAATGAGCATTTCTTC. It encodes CASSSTPFSYNEHFF.

V usage is TRBV11-3 and J usage is TRBJ2-7; TRBD2 matches 8 bases. V gave up 2 bases and J gave up 6 bases; unmatched junction bases: 15. The germline CDR1 and CDR2 sequences are SGHNT and YENEEA. The CDR3 contains 17 residues. CDR3 coding DNA: TGTGCCAGCAGCTTACGCTCTGTAGCGGGACGGCTCGGCGAGCAGTACTTC. Translating gives CASSLRSVAGRLGEQYF.

A remark on this clonotype: A much larger clone lies a single base off, so this may be a read error. The V and J genes are TRBV6-1 and TRBJ2-3; D is possibly TRBD2 (6 bases). V was clipped by 9 bases and J by 3 bases, with 16 bases between them. This CDR3 region has 14 residues. The germline V gene has CDR1 MNHNS and CDR2 SASEGT. In DNA form, the CDR3 reads TGTGCCAGGAGTCCACTAGCTGAAACAGATACGCAGTATTTT. It encodes CARSPLAETDTQYF.

This clonotype was found many times. This chain uses TRBV12-3 or TRBV12-4 with TRBJ2-7, with a tentative D call TRBD2 (5 bases). The CDR3 is made up of 15 amino acids. Trimming left V 1 base short and J 2 bases short, with 12 bases between. The CDR3 loop is CASSLDGPGTYEQYF. CDR3 coding DNA: TGTGCCAGCAGTTTAGATGGCCCGGGGACCTACGAGCAGTACTTC.

In its sample, this clonotype was seen many times. This chain uses TRBV6-5 with TRBJ1-2; a weak D match, TRBD1 (5 bases). V was cut by 6 bases and J by 1 base, with 15 bases left in between. CDR3 length: 15 amino acids. Germline V gives CDR1 MNHEY, CDR2 SVGAGI. The CDR3 DNA reads as TGTGCCAGCAGCTGGGACGGTTCGTTTAACTATGGCTACACCTTC. Protein sequence: CASSWDGSFNYGYTF.

The sample holds many counts of this clonotype. This chain connects TRBV4-3 to TRBJ2-4; 10 nucleotides line up with TRBD2. The V gene's germline CDR1 is LGHNA and CDR2 YSLEER. Trimming cost V 0 bases and J 6 bases; bases outside gene matches: 2. The CDR3 is 15 residues long. Here the CDR3 reads CASSQEEREGNIQYF. CDR3 nucleotides: TGCGCCAGCAGCCAAGAGGAGCGGGAGGGAAACATTCAGTACTTC.

This clonotype occurred a few times. The V call is TRBV19, the J call TRBJ1-2, with 8 bases that match TRBD1. The CDR3 spans 15 residues. In germline, CDR1 is LNHDA, CDR2 SQIVND (reference sequence). After removal of 4 bases from V and 4 bases from J, the junction contained 8 bases not matched to a gene. CDR3 residues: CASSTGTGRSYGYTF. In DNA, the CDR3 is TGTGCCAGTAGTACTGGGACAGGAAGATCCTATGGCTACACCTTC.

As regards this clonotype: A much larger clonotype is one base distant, so this may be a read error. The chain uses TRBV20-1 and TRBJ2-6, with TRBD1 identical over 9 bases. Germline V gene data show CDR1 as DFQATT and CDR2 as SNEGSKA (reference sequence). The CDR3 runs 17 residues. CDR3 nucleotides: TGCTGTGCTAGGCTTGGACAGGGGAATCCTGGGGCCAACGTCCTGACTTTC. Translation gives CCARLGQGNPGANVLTF.

This clonotype was recorded at least ten times. This rearrangement joins TRBV4-3 to TRBJ2-1; 13 bases line up with TRBD2. The CDR3 is 18 residues long. Trimming removed 1 base from V and 2 bases from J; junction bases left unmatched: 5. Germline V gives CDR1 LGHNA, CDR2 YSLEER. Written as DNA, the CDR3 is TGCGCCAGCAGCCAAGTACTAGCGGGAGGGATCCCCTACAATGAGCAGTTCTTC. Residues: CASSQVLAGGIPYNEQFF.

This clonotype was recorded many times. The chain employs TRBV20-1 and TRBJ1-5; D remains unclear. CDR3 size: 12 residues. Germline loops: CDR1 DFQATT, CDR2 SNEGSKA (reference sequence). Trimming pared 3 bases from V and 4 bases from J, leaving 7 bases between. The CDR3 region is CSARGINQPQHF. CDR3 nucleotide sequence: TGCAGTGCTAGGGGTATTAATCAGCCCCAGCATTTT.

There are many counts of this clonotype. The chain combines TRBV12-3 or TRBV12-4 with TRBJ2-2; tentatively, D is TRBD1 or TRBD2 (6 bases each). The CDR3 is 14 amino acids. Trimming left V 8 bases short and J 1 base short, with 11 bases between. DNA of the CDR3: TGTGCCAGCGCGGAGGGGGGGAACACCGGGGAGCTGTTTTTT. This codes for CASAEGGNTGELFF.

Ten or more counts support this clonotype. In DNA form, the CDR3 reads TGTGCCAGCAGTAGCCGTGGACACGGATACACTGAAGCTTTCTTT. Protein: CASSSRGHGYTEAFF. The chain joins TRBV6-1 to TRBJ1-1; D is perhaps TRBD1 (5 bases). The length of the CDR3 is 15 residues. V lost 5 bases and J 3 bases, leaving 16 bases between the germline ends. Per germline, CDR1 MNHNS and CDR2 SASEGT.

This clonotype was observed a few times. The chain is built from TRBV19 and TRBJ2-1; D gene unclear. V lost 5 bases and J lost 9, with 14 bases in between. The CDR3 extends over 13 amino acids. Germline lookup yields CDR1 LNHDA and CDR2 SQIVND (reference sequence). This chain's CDR3 is CASSWSRSTEQFF. In nucleotides, the CDR3 is TGTGCCAGTAGTTGGTCCAGAAGTACTGAGCAGTTCTTC.

This clonotype was seen repeatedly, ten times or more. CDR3 bases: TGTGCCAGCAGCTCCCTAGGATCCACAGATACGCAGTATTTT. This codes for CASSSLGSTDTQYF. The chain couples TRBV27 to TRBJ2-3; no definite D call. The CDR3 runs to 14 residues. V was clipped by 6 bases and J by 2 bases, with 12 bases between them. CDR1 and CDR2 from the germline V gene are MNHEY and SMNVEV (reference sequence).

This clonotype was counted ten times or more. The J gene is TRBJ1-3, the V gene TRBV4-3, with D hard to call. Trimming shortened V by 0 bases and J by 0 bases, and 12 bases separated the two germline ends. Germline assignment: CDR1 LGHNA and CDR2 YSLEER. The length of the CDR3 is 17 residues. The CDR3 here is CASSQDPQADSGNTIYF. In nucleotides, the CDR3 is TGCGCCAGCAGCCAAGATCCCCAGGCCGACTCTGGAAACACCATATATTTT.